This T cell receptor beta chain was captured by sequencing in a study of cytomegalovirus exposure and HLA in healthy donors. Across the study: Clustering assigned about four fifths of the approximately 400 genotyped donors to the Caucasian-associated ancestry cluster.

Concerning this clone: Its antigen is unidentified.

PCR employed 60 Vbeta and 13 Jbeta primers. The table came from immunoSEQ multiplex PCR; TCRdb's copy has only in-frame clones and leaves some out. The repertoire consists of 100,000 to 150,000 clones, with less than 80% occurring once and the leading ten covering over 2.5%. V lost 5 bases and J lost 0, with 14 bases in between. Germline CDR1 reads GTSNPN; CDR2 reads SVGIG (reference sequence). CDR3 length: 15 amino acids. Whole-study findings and limits: Later on, an analysis showed TCR association rates differing by HLA locus, with DRB1 the most and HLA-C the fewest. There was a cluster of highly shared sequence variants that was likely a sequencing artifact.

The sequence came from a woman aged 45-60 years in good health and CMV-seronegative. Sequencing was done on a sample of PBMCs. V usage is TRBV30 and J usage is TRBJ1-5, with D perhaps matching TRBD1 (6 bases). The CDR3 reads CAWGPGGNSNQPQHF. CDR3 DNA: TGTGCCTGGGGCCCGGGGGGCAATAGCAATCAGCCCCAGCATTTT.